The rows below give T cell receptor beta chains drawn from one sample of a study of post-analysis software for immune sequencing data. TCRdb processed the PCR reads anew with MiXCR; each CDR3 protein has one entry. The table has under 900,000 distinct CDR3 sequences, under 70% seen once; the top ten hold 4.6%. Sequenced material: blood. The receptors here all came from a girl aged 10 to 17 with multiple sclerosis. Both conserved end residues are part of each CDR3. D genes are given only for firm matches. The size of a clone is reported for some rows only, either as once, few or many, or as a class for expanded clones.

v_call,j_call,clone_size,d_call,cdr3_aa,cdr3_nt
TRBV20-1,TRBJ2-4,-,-,CSASGLSAQNIQYF,TGCAGTGCTAGCGGATTATCCGCTCAAAACATTCAGTACTTC
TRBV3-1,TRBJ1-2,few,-,CASSQDVATVQFNYGYTF,TGTGCCAGCAGCCAAGACGTGGCAACGGTCCAGTTTAACTATGGCTACACCTTC
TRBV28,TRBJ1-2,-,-,CASTSIGAVDTYGYTF,TGTGCCAGCACTTCTATCGGGGCAGTCGATACCTATGGCTACACCTTC
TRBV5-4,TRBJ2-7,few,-,CASSIYSYEQYF,TGTGCCAGCAGCATATACAGCTACGAGCAGTACTTC
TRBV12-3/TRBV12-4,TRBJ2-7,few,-,CASRRSDSSYEQYF,TGTGCCAGCAGGCGGTCGGACAGTTCCTACGAGCAGTACTTC
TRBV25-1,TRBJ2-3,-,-,CASSEGRSQYF,TGTGCCAGCAGTGAAGGGAGGTCGCAGTATTTT
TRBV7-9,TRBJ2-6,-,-,CASSLSRPGISGANVLTF,TGTGCCAGCAGCTTAAGTCGTCCGGGCATATCTGGGGCCAACGTCCTGACTTTC
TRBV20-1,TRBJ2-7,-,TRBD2,CSARIERGAGISYEQYF,TGCAGTGCTAGAATTGAGCGGGGAGCCGGAATTAGCTACGAGCAGTACTTC
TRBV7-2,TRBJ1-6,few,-,CASSFSGLTNSPLHF,TGTGCCAGCAGCTTCTCGGGACTTACAAATTCACCCCTCCACTTT
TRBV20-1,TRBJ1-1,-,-,CSARALGQGTEAFF,TGCAGTGCTAGAGCCCTGGGGCAAGGCACTGAAGCTTTCTTT
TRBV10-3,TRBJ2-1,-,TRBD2,CAIRRTSGSYNEQFF,TGTGCCATCAGGAGGACTAGCGGGAGCTACAATGAGCAGTTCTTC
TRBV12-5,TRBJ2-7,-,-,CASGLSGSGRFSYEQYF,TGTGCTAGTGGTCTCTCCGGTAGCGGCCGTTTCTCCTACGAGCAGTACTTC
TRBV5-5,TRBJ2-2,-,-,CASSLLGAGTGELFF,TGTGCCAGCAGCTTGTTGGGGGCTGGCACCGGGGAGCTGTTTTTT
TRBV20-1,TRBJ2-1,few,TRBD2,CSAGTSGHYNEQFF,TGCAGTGCGGGGACTAGCGGCCACTACAATGAGCAGTTCTTC
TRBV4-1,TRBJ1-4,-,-,CASGLQGYHEKLFF,TGCGCCAGCGGATTACAGGGATATCATGAAAAACTGTTTTTT
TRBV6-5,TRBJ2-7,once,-,CASSYSQQGDSYEQYF,TGTGCCAGCAGTTACTCGCAACAGGGCGACTCCTACGAGCAGTACTTC
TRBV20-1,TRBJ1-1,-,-,CSAYSGTLNTEAFF,TGCAGTGCCTATAGTGGGACATTGAACACTGAAGCTTTCTTT
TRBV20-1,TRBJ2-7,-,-,CSARLASAYEQYF,TGCAGTGCTAGACTAGCGAGCGCCTACGAGCAGTACTTC
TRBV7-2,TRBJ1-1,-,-,CASSLRIFEAFF,TGTGCCAGCAGCTTACGGATCTTTGAAGCTTTCTTT
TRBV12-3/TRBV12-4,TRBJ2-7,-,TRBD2,CASRPGDYAYEQYF,TGTGCCAGCAGGCCTGGGGACTACGCCTACGAGCAGTACTTC
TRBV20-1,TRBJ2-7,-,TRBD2,CSSRLAGGQEQYF,TGCAGTTCCAGACTAGCGGGGGGGCAAGAGCAGTACTTC
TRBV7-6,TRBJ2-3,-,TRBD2,CASSATSGVYTDTQYF,TGTGCCAGCAGCGCGACTAGCGGGGTATACACAGATACGCAGTATTTT
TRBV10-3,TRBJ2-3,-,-,CAISAVGTDTQYF,TGTGCCATCAGTGCGGTGGGCACAGATACGCAGTATTTT
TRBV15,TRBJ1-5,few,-,CATSRSLLSNQPQHF,TGTGCCACCAGCAGATCCCTTCTTAGCAATCAGCCCCAGCATTTT
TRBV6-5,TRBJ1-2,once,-,CASTARLPSHYGYTF,TGTGCCAGCACCGCGCGTCTGCCCTCTCACTATGGCTACACCTTC
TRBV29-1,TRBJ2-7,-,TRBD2,CSPWGTSYEQYF,TGCAGCCCCTGGGGGACTAGCTACGAGCAGTACTTC
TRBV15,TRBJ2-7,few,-,CATSRVGGYYEQYF,TGTGCCACCAGCAGAGTAGGAGGGTACTACGAGCAGTACTTC
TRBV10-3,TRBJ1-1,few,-,CASQGRSLNTEAFF,TGTGCCAGTCAGGGGCGATCTTTGAACACTGAAGCTTTCTTT
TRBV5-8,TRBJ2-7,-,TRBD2,CASSSGLAGHRAQYF,TGTGCCAGCAGTTCTGGACTAGCGGGGCACAGGGCGCAGTACTTC
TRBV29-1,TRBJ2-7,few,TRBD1,CSAGVDRAREQYF,TGCAGCGCAGGGGTCGACAGGGCACGCGAGCAGTACTTC
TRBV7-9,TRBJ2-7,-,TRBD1,CASSITRDRHTYEQYF,TGTGCCAGCAGCATTACACGGGACAGGCACACCTACGAGCAGTACTTC
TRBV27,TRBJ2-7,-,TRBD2,CASSKTSAQSYEQYF,TGTGCCAGCAGTAAGACTAGCGCGCAATCCTACGAGCAGTACTTC
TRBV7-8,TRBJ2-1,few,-,CASSLVGAHNEQFF,TGTGCCAGCAGCTTAGTTGGGGCGCACAATGAGCAGTTCTTC
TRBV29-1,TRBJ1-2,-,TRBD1,CSVRDSPNYGYTF,TGCAGCGTCAGGGACAGCCCTAACTATGGCTACACCTTC
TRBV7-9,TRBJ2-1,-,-,CASSKASLPYNEQFF,TGTGCCAGCAGCAAAGCTAGCCTCCCCTACAATGAGCAGTTCTTC
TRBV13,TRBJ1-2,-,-,CASSRNRAGEGYTF,TGTGCCAGCAGCCGGAACAGGGCGGGAGAAGGCTACACCTTC